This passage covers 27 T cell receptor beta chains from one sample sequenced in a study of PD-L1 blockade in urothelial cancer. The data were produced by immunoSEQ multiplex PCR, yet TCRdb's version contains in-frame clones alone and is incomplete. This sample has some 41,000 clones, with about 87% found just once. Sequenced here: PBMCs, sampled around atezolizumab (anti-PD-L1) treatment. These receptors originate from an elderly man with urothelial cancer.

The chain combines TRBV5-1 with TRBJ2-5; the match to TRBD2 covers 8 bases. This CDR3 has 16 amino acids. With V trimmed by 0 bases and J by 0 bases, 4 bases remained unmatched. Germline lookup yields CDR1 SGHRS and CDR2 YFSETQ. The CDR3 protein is CASSLAPLADQETQYF. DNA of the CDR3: TGCGCCAGCAGCTTGGCCCCACTAGCGGACCAAGAGACCCAGTACTTC.

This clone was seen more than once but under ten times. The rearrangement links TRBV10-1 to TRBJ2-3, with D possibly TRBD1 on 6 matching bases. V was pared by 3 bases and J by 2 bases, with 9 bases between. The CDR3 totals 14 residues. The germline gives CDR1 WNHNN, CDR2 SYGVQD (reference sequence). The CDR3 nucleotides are TGCGCCAGCAGTGAAGACAGGATCACAGATACGCAGTATTTT. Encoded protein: CASSEDRITDTQYF.

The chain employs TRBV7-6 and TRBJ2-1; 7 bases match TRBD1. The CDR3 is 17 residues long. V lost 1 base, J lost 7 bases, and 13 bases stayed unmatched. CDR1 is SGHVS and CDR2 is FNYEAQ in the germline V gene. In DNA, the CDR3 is TGTGCCAGCAGCTTAGGTCGGGGACAGCCTAGGAATAATGAGCAGTTCTTC. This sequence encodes CASSLGRGQPRNNEQFF.

The CDR3 DNA reads TGTGCCAGCATAAGCCCGGGACAGAGCGGTCAGCCCCAGCATTTT. This encodes CASISPGQSGQPQHF. The chain combines TRBV6-6 with TRBJ1-5; TRBD1 aligns across 7 bases. J gave up 6 bases and V 7 bases, and 12 bases lay outside the gene matches. Per germline, CDR1 MNHNY and CDR2 SVGAGI (reference sequence). The CDR3 length is 15 residues.

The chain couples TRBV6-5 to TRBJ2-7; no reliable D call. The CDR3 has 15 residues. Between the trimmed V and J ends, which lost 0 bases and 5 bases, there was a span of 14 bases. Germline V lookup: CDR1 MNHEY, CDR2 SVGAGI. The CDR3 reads CASSYSKTRNDEQYF. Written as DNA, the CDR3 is TGTGCCAGCAGTTACTCGAAAACCAGGAACGACGAGCAGTACTTC.

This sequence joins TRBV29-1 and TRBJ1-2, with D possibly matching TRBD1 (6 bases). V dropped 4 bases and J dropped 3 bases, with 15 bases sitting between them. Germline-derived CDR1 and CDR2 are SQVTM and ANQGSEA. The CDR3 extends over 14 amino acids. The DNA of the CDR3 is TGCAGCGTTGTGGAGGGGAGGGGGGACTATGGCTACACCTTC. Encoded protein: CSVVEGRGDYGYTF. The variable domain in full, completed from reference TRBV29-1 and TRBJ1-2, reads SAVISQKPSRDICQRGTSLTIQCQVDSQVTMMFWYRQQPGQSLTLIATANQGSEATYESGFVIDKFPISRPNLTFSTLTVSNMSPEDSSIYLCSVVEGRGDYGYTFGSGTRLTVV.

The CDR3 DNA reads TGTGCCAGCAGCTTAGTTCTAGCAGCTGGCTACACCTTC. This codes for CASSLVLAAGYTF. This chain uses TRBV7-2 with TRBJ1-2; no reliable D call. Trimming removed 1 base at V and 7 bases at J, with 10 bases between. Looked up from germline, CDR1 is SGHTA and CDR2 is FQGNSA. There are 13 residues in the CDR3.

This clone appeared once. In nucleotides, the CDR3 is TGCGCCAGCAGCTTGGGGGGACAGTCCCCGGCACAAGGTACGCAGTATTTT. Translation gives CASSLGGQSPAQGTQYF. This sequence joins TRBV5-1 and TRBJ2-3; 7 nucleotides agree with TRBD1. The V and J ends lost 0 bases and 8 bases, in that order; junction bases with no gene match: 15. Germline assignment: CDR1 SGHRS and CDR2 YFSETQ. CDR3 length: 17 residues.

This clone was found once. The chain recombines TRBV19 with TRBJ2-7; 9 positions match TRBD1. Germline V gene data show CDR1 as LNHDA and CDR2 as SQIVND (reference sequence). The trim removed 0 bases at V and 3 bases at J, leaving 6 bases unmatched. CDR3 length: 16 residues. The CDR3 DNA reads TGTGCCAGTAGTATAGATCGGTTGGGACAGGGCTACGAGCAGTACTTC. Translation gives CASSIDRLGQGYEQYF.

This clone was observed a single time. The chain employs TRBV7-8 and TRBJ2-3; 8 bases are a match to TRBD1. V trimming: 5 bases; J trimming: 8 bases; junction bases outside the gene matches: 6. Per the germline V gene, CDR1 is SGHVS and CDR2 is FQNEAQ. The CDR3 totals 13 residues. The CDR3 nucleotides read TGTGCCAGCAGCCCGGAGACAGGGGTTACGCAGTATTTT. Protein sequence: CASSPETGVTQYF.

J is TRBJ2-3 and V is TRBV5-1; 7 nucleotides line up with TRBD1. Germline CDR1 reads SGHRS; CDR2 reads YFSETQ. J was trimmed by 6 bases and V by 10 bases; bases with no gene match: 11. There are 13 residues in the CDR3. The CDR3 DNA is TGCGCCGTCTCGCGACAGGGATCGGATACGCAGTATTTT. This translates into CAVSRQGSDTQYF.

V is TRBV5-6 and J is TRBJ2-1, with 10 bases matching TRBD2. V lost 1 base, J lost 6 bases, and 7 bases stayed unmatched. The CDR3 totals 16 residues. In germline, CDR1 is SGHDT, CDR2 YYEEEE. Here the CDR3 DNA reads TGTGCCAGCAGCTTGTTAGGGCTAGCGGGAGTCAATGAGCAGTTCTTC. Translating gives CASSLLGLAGVNEQFF.

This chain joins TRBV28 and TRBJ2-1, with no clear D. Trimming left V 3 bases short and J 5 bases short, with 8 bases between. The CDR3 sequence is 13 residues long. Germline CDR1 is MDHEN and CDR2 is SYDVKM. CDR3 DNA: TGTGCCAGCAGTTTCTCTGTCGACAATGAGCAGTTCTTC. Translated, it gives CASSFSVDNEQFF.

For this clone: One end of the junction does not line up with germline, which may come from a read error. DNA of the CDR3: TGTGCCAGCACTCGGTCGGCAGGGGCCAATCAGTCCCAGCATTTT. It yields the protein CASTRSAGANQSQHF. The chain links TRBV27 to TRBJ1-5, with a weak D call TRBD1 (6 bases). CDR1 and CDR2 from the germline V gene are MNHEY and SMNVEV (reference sequence). The CDR3 totals 15 residues.

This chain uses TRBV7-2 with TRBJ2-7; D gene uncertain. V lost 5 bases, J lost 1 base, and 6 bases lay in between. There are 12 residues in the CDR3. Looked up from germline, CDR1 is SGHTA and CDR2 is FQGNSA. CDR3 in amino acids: CASSPLSYEQYF. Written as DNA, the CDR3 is TGTGCCAGCAGCCCCCTATCCTACGAGCAGTACTTC. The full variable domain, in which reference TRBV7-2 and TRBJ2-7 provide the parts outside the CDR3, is GAGVSQSPSNKVTEKGKDVELRCDPISGHTALYWYRQSLGQGLEFLIYFQGNSAPDKSGLPSDRFSAERTGGSVSTLTIQRTQQEDSAVYLCASSPLSYEQYFGPGTRLTVT.

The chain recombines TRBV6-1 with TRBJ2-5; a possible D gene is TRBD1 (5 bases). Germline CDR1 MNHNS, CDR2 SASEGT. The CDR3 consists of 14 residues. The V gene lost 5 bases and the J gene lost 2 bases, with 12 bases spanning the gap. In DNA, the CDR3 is TGTGCCAGCAGTCCCCAGGGCTATCAAGAGACCCAGTACTTC. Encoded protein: CASSPQGYQETQYF.

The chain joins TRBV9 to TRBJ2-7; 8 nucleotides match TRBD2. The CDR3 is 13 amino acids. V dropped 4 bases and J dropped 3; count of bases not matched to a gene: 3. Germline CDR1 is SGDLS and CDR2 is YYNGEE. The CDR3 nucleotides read TGTGCCAGCAGCTTGGGACTAGACTACGAGCAGTACTTC. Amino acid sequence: CASSLGLDYEQYF.

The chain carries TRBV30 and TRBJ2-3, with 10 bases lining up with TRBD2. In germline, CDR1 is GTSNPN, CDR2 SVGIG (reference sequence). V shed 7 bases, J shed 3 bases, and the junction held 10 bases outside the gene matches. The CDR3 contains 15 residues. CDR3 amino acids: CALPLAGDPTDTQYF. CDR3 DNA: TGTGCCTTGCCCCTAGCGGGAGACCCAACAGATACGCAGTATTTT.

CDR3 residues: CASSADSTYEQYF. Here the CDR3 DNA reads TGTGCCAGCAGCGCAGACAGCACCTACGAGCAGTACTTC. The V and J genes are TRBV7-2 and TRBJ2-7; a weak D match, TRBD1 (5 bases). The CDR3 has 13 residues. The V end lost 5 bases, the J end lost 2 bases, and 10 bases lay between the germline ends. Germline-derived CDR1 and CDR2 are SGHTA and FQGNSA.

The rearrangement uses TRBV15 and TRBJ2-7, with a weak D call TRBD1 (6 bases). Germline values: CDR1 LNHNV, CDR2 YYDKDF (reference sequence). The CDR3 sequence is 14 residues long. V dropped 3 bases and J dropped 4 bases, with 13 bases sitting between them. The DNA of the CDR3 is TGTGCCACCAGCAGTTTCAGGGGCGGATACGAGCAGTACTTC. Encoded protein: CATSSFRGGYEQYF.

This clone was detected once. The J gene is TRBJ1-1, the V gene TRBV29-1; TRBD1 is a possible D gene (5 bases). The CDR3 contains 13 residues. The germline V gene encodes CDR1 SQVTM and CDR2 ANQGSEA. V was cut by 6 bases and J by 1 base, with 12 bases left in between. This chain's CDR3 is CSVPTQGNTEAFF. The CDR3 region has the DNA TGCAGCGTCCCCACTCAGGGGAACACTGAAGCTTTCTTT. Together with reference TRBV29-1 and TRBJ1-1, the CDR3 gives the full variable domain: SAVISQKPSRDICQRGTSLTIQCQVDSQVTMMFWYRQQPGQSLTLIATANQGSEATYESGFVIDKFPISRPNLTFSTLTVSNMSPEDSSIYLCSVPTQGNTEAFFGQGTRLTVV.

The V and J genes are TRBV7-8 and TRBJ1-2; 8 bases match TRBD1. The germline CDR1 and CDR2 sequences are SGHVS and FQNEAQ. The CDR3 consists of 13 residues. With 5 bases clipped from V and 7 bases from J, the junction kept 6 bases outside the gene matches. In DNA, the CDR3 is TGTGCCAGCAGCCCAGACAGGGGAATTGGCTACACCTTC. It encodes CASSPDRGIGYTF.

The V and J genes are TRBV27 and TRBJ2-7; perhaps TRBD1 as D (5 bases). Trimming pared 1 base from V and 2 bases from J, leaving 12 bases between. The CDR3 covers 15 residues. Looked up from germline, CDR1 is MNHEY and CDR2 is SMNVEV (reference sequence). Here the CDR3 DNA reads TGTGCCAGCAGTTTATTAGGCAGGGCCCCCTACGAGCAGTACTTC. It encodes CASSLLGRAPYEQYF.

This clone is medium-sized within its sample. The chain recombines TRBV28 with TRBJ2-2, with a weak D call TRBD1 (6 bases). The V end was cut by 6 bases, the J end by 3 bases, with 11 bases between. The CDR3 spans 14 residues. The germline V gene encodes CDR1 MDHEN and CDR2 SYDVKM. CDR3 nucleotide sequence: TGTGCCAGCAGACTGACAGGAGACACCGGGGAGCTGTTTTTT. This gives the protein CASRLTGDTGELFF.

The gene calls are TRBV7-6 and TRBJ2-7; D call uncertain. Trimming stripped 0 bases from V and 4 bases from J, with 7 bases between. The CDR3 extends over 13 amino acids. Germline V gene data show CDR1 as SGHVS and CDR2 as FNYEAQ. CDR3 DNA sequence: TGTGCCAGCAGCTTAGCACGCGGTTACGAGCAGTACTTC. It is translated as CASSLARGYEQYF.

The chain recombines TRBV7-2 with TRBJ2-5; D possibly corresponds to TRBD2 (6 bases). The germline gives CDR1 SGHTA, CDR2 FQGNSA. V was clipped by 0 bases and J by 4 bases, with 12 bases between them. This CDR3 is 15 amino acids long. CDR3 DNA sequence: TGTGCCAGCAGCTTAGCGGGACTGGGAGGAGAGACCCAGTACTTC. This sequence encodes CASSLAGLGGETQYF.

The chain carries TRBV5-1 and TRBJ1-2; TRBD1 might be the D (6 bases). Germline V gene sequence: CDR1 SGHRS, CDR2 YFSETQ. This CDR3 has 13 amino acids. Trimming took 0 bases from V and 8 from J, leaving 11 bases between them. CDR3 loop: CASSLAGGVGYTF. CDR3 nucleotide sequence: TGCGCCAGCAGCTTGGCTGGGGGCGTCGGCTACACCTTC.